This section outlines one T cell receptor beta chain sequence together with its context. Each PCR reaction had synthetic TCR analog templates spiked into it. Generated by immunoSEQ multiplex PCR, the TCRdb table keeps only in-frame clones and is missing some. The data contain about 43,000 clones, 88% of them singletons. The data stem from a study of PD-L1 blockade in urothelial cancer. Looking at the study overall: Twenty-five of 29 patients were males with bladder-origin urothelial cancer. Blood drawn 3 weeks (second dose) and 6 weeks after treatment start was analyzed.

Germline CDR1 reads SGHAT; CDR2 reads FQNNGV. The CDR3 loop spans 14 amino acids. The J segment lost 8 bases and the V segment lost 5 bases, leaving 8 bases of the junction unmatched. The patients' disease, urothelial carcinoma, was locally advanced or metastatic. The sample was PBMCs, taken around atezolizumab (anti-PD-L1) treatment. This chain joins TRBV11-2 and TRBJ1-4; 7 nucleotides match TRBD1. This receptor was obtained from an older woman with urothelial cancer. CDR3: CASSLTGVWEKLFF. For the CDR3, the DNA is TGTGCCAGCAGCCTAACAGGGGTTTGGGAAAAACTGTTTTTT.